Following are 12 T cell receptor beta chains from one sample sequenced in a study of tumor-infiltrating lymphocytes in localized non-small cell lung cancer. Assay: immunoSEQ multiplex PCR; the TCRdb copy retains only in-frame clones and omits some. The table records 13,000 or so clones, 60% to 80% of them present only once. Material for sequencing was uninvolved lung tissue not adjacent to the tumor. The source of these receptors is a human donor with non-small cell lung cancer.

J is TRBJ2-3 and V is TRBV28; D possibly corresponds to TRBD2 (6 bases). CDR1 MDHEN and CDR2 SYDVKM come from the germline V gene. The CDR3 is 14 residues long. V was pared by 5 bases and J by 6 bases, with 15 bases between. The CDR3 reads CASSRIREADTQYF. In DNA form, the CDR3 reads TGTGCCAGCAGTCGTATCAGGGAGGCCGATACGCAGTATTTT.

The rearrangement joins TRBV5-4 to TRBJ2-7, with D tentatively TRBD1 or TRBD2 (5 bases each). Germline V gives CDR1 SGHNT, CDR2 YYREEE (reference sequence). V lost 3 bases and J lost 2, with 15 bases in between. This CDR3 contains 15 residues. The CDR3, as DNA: TGTGCCAGCAGCTGGGGGACGGGCCGGACCTACGAGCAGTACTTC. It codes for CASSWGTGRTYEQYF.

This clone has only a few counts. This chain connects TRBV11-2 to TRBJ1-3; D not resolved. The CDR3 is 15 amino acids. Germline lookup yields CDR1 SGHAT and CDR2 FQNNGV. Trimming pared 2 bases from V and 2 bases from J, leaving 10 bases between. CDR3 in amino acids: CASSLMASAGNTIYF. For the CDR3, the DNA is TGTGCCAGCAGCTTAATGGCGTCAGCTGGAAACACCATATATTTT.

The CDR3 protein is CASSFGSNTEAFF. The CDR3 nucleotides are TGTGCCAGCAGTTTTGGATCGAACACTGAAGCTTTCTTT. This rearrangement joins TRBV25-1 to TRBJ1-1, with D unresolved. The CDR3 spans 13 residues. V was clipped by 5 bases and J by 1 base, with 8 bases between them. The V gene's germline CDR1 is MGHDK and CDR2 SYGVNS.

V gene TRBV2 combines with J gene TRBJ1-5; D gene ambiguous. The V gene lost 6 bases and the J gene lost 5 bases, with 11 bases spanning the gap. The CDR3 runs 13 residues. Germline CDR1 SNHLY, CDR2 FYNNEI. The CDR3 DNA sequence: TGTGCCAGCAGCGCGAGAAGGGATCAGCCCCAGCATTTT. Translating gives CASSARRDQPQHF.

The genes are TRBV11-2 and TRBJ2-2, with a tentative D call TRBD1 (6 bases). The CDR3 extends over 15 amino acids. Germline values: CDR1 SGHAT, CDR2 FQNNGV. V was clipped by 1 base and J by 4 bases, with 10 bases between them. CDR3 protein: CASSLGWGRTGELFF. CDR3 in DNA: TGTGCCAGCAGCTTAGGGTGGGGGCGCACCGGGGAGCTGTTTTTT.

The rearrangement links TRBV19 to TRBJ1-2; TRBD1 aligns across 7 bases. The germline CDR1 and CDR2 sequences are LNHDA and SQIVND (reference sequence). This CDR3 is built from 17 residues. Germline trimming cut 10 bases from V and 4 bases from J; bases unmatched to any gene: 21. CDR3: CAINPDHRGTDLYGYTF. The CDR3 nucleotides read TGTGCCATCAACCCGGACCACAGGGGAACGGACCTCTATGGCTACACCTTC.

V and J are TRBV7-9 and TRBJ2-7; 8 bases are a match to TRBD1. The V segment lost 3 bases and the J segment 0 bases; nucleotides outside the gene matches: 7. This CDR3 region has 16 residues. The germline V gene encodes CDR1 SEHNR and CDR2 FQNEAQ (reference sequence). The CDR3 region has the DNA TGTGCCAGCAGCTTTTCCGGGACAGGTGTCTCCTACGAGCAGTACTTC. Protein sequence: CASSFSGTGVSYEQYF.

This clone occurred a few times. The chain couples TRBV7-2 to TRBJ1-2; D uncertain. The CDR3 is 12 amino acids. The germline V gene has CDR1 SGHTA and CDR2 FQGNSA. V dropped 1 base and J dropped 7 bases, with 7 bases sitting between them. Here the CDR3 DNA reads TGTGCCAGCAGCTTAGATCTGGGTGGCTACACCTTC. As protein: CASSLDLGGYTF.

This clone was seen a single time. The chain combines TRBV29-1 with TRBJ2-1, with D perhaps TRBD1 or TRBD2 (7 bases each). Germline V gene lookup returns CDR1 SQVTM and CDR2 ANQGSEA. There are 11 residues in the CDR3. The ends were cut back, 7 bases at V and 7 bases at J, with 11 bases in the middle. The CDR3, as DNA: TGCAGCGGGGGGGGACAGAATGAGCAGTTCTTC. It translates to CSGGGQNEQFF.

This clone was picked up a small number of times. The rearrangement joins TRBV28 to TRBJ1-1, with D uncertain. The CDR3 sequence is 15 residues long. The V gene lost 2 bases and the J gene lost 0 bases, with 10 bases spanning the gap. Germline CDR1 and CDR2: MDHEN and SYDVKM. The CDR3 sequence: CASSLETLMNTEAFF. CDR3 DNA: TGTGCCAGCAGTTTAGAGACGTTGATGAACACTGAAGCTTTCTTT.

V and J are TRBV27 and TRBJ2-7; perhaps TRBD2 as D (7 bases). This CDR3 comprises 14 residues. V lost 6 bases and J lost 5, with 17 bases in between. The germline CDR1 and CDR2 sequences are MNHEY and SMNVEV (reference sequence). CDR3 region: CASSTRGARHEQYF. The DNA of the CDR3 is TGTGCCAGCAGCACCCGGGGGGCTAGACACGAGCAGTACTTC.